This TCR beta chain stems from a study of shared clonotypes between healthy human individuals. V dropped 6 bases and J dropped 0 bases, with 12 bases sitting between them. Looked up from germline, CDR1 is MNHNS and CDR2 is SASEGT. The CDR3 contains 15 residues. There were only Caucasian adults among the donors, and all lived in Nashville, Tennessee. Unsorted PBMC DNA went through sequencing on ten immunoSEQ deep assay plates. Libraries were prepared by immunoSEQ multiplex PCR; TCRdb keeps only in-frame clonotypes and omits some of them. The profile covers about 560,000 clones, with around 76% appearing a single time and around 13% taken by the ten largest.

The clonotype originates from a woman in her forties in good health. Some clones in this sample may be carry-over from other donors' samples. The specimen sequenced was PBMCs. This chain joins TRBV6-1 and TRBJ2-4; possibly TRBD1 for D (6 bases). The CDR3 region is CASSPGHLAKNIQYF. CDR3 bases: TGTGCCAGCAGCCCGGGACATTTAGCCAAAAACATTCAGTACTTC.